These T cell receptor beta chains were read from a single sample in a study of blood T cell repertoires in COVID-19. The protocol was immunoSEQ multiplex PCR, while the TCRdb copy is restricted to in-frame clones and leaves out a portion. Among 250,000 to 350,000 clones listed, 75% to 90% were seen once. The sample was peripheral blood. The receptors shown here come from a man aged 30 to 39 with acute or convalescent COVID-19. CDR3s include the opening cysteine and the closing phenylalanine or tryptophan. Size is stated for part of the rows, as once, few or many counts, or as a class when the clone is expanded.

clone size	V gene	J gene	CDR3 protein
NA	TRBV28	TRBJ2-5	CASSDTIGQGNEETQYF
NA	TRBV2	TRBJ1-5	CASSASIPGGNQPQHF
NA	TRBV18	TRBJ2-3	CASSHPGQGFTDTQYF
NA	TRBV15	TRBJ1-6	CATSGRDSPLHF
NA	TRBV5-1	TRBJ1-1	CASSFGPGQGVGYRQNTEAFF
NA	TRBV29-1	TRBJ2-1	CSVFAQGPQSYNEQFF
NA	TRBV7-8	TRBJ2-7	CASSLRGDSYEQYF
once	TRBV27	TRBJ2-7	CASSLAAGGIYEQYF
NA	TRBV2	TRBJ1-1	CASSRQVGTEAFF
NA	TRBV18	TRBJ1-1	CASSPLSGNTEAFF
NA	TRBV5-1	TRBJ2-1	CASSLTSGGTYNEQFF
NA	TRBV2	TRBJ2-3	CASRQSRQGTAQYF
NA	TRBV2	TRBJ1-2	CASSEGQGAYYGYTF
once	TRBV20-1	TRBJ1-5	CSASGRGVRPQHF
NA	TRBV4-1	TRBJ2-1	CASSPPMRGANEQFF
NA	TRBV3-1/TRBV3-2	TRBJ1-5	CASSQTLREPQHF
once	TRBV7-6	TRBJ2-5	CASSFLTEETQYF
NA	TRBV27	TRBJ2-7	CASSSTPAYEQYF
NA	TRBV7-9	TRBJ2-1	CASSTTVSSYNEQFF
NA	TRBV11-2	TRBJ1-2	CASSHDVEGTDNTF
NA	TRBV13	TRBJ2-6	CASSLYGSGANVLTF
NA	TRBV11-2	TRBJ2-3	CASSPTAAFGTDTQYF
NA	TRBV30	TRBJ1-4	CAWSVLREKLFF
NA	TRBV29-1	TRBJ2-1	CSVVDRGWLGAGNEQFF
NA	TRBV19	TRBJ2-1	CASSITPPSGHQFF
NA	TRBV5-1	TRBJ2-7	CASSSNSDREQYF
NA	TRBV14	TRBJ1-5	CASSLGTGLGPQHF
NA	TRBV5-6	TRBJ1-1	CASSAQGSEAFF
NA	TRBV10-2	TRBJ2-1	CASLRTSGGVHEQFF
NA	TRBV5-1	TRBJ2-7	CASLFEQYF
NA	TRBV5-1	TRBJ1-1	CASSFGQTEAFF
once	TRBV5-1	TRBJ2-5	CASSLDASGQETQYF
NA	TRBV5-1	TRBJ2-7	CASTPLRADYEQYF
NA	TRBV5-6	TRBJ2-4	CASSRVLAKNIQYF
NA	TRBV20-1	TRBJ2-5	CSASLGVYKGLALETQYF
once	TRBV7-6	TRBJ1-6	CASSLEREYNSPLHF
NA	TRBV9	TRBJ2-3	CASSTSLRLAGRTDTQYF
NA	TRBV30	TRBJ2-1	CAWISGRGEQFF
NA	TRBV19	TRBJ2-2	CASSIWGGRNTGELFF
NA	TRBV5-4	TRBJ1-1	CASSTIQGGNTEAFF
NA	TRBV28	TRBJ1-4	CASSPPTGSEKLFF
NA	TRBV7-3	TRBJ2-3	CASSPSAGDTQYF
NA	TRBV5-1	TRBJ1-1	CASRLNGQGATEAFF
NA	TRBV2	TRBJ2-7	CASNGQGGKQYF
NA	TRBV9	TRBJ1-2	CASSPAVYGYTF
NA	TRBV2	TRBJ1-2	CASSVTGVYGYTF
once	TRBV6-5	TRBJ2-5	CASSYRGGETQYF
NA	TRBV30	TRBJ1-5	CAREDRGNQPQHF